A selection of T cell receptor beta chains follows, all from one sample in a study of blood T cell repertoires in COVID-19. Generated by immunoSEQ multiplex PCR, the TCRdb table keeps only in-frame clones and is missing some. The table includes 110,000 or so clones, 82% detected once. The sequenced sample was peripheral blood. The receptors come from a human donor in a cohort sampled during active COVID-19. Each CDR3 is given without its conserved first and last residue. Clone size, where shown, is once, few, many, or a class for clones that have expanded.

CDR3aa	v_gene	abundance
ASSYLSDRGRGYT	TRBV6-5	-
ASTSGGTDTQY	TRBV6-5	-
ATSRERTGQETQY	TRBV15	-
ASSQWRGGHQETQY	TRBV7-9	-
SASWNTEAF	TRBV20-1	-
ASSPFLYGTGNEQF	TRBV27	-
ATTYSGTQTNQPQH	TRBV19	-
ASSLNGGGPLYNEQF	TRBV7-2	-
ASSELAPDTQY	TRBV25-1	-
ASSLVSGEQY	TRBV7-8	few
ASSEGQGINEQY	TRBV7-9	-
ASRPDSSGNTIY	TRBV28	-
ASRERGPESYEQY	TRBV2	once
ASSLGQGKFETQY	TRBV18	-
ASSQGAWNSPLH	TRBV3-1/TRBV3-2	-
ASSQGLAHPNTDTQY	TRBV14	-
ASSEGQGDETQY	TRBV10-1	-
ASSQDPRLAGVYNEQF	TRBV3-1/TRBV3-2	-
ASSSQPPSGGALHTQY	TRBV2	-
ASCPGDQETQY	TRBV13	-
ASSLDSGQGTEAF	TRBV7-9	few
ASSPQGTGGNYGYT	TRBV18	-
ASSILGTGNQPQH	TRBV19	-
ASSQEAIYEQY	TRBV4-1	-
ASSPVSSGAETQY	TRBV28	-
ASSLAPAGGQETQY	TRBV5-1	once
ASRGQGSRAF	TRBV6-5	once
ASSLQGISYNEQF	TRBV7-9	once
ASSRQENEKLF	TRBV3-1/TRBV3-2	-
ASSLGQGAFYGYT	TRBV18	-
ASSVAGGAPGTGELF	TRBV9	-
ASSFRDTGYEQY	TRBV5-6	-
ASSLPQPQH	TRBV28	-
ASSQERRANYGYT	TRBV4-3	-
ATSRPGTDTQY	TRBV15	-
ASSFTSQLTEAF	TRBV28	-
ATSPEGGLNSPLH	TRBV15	-
ASRMRQGAEAF	TRBV5-1	-
ASSRGQGGSHSGANVLT	TRBV5-1	once
AISGTSGGDNEQF	TRBV10-3	-
ASSSKSYGGGHYEQY	TRBV5-4	-
ASRPDNSPLH	TRBV27	-
ASSLGGLSNEKLF	TRBV5-1	-
ASSFGLAVGDGTQY	TRBV7-2	-
ASSLRPGRSFNYGYT	TRBV5-4	-
ASSIRFGTPNTYEQY	TRBV19	-
ASSSGTSASNTGELF	TRBV3-1/TRBV3-2	-
ASSLESGAPSGNTIY	TRBV7-9	-
ASSWGERNTEAF	TRBV5-5	few
ASSPTGNYGYT	TRBV2	few
AWRLYGRANDSYNSPLH	TRBV30	-
ASSLGRQGVMETQY	TRBV5-1	few
ATSDSPGQGTVYGYT	TRBV24-1	once
ASSLGQEAARGETQY	TRBV11-2	-
ASSVPGQGDTGELF	TRBV9	few